A selection of T cell receptor beta chains follows, all from one sample in a study of shared clonotypes between healthy human individuals. Assay used: immunoSEQ multiplex PCR; TCRdb lists only in-frame clones, some missing. The top ten hold less than 1.5% of the sample, which has some 1,900,000 clones, over 85% seen once. Sequenced: naive CD8+ T cells sorted from blood. These receptor sequences come from a man aged 18-30 years in good health. CDR3s include the opening cysteine and the closing phenylalanine or tryptophan. A D gene is named only where the DNA matches it firmly. The size of a clone is reported for some rows only, either as once, few or many, or as a class for expanded clones.

cdr3_aa,cdr3_nt,v_call,j_call,d_call,clone_size
CASSEIDREDTIYF,TGTGCCAGCAGTGAAATAGACAGGGAAGATACCATATATTTT,TRBV6-1,TRBJ1-3,TRBD1,NA
CASSNDQDRPNYEQYF,TGTGCCAGCAGCAACGACCAGGACAGGCCAAACTACGAGCAGTACTTC,TRBV21-1,TRBJ2-7,NA,NA
CASSGQRGGGTDTQYF,TGTGCCAGCAGTGGCCAGCGGGGGGGCGGGACAGATACGCAGTATTTT,TRBV2,TRBJ2-3,TRBD2,NA
CAWSVAGDGEQFF,TGTGCCTGGAGTGTCGCAGGGGACGGTGAGCAGTTCTTC,TRBV30,TRBJ2-1,NA,NA
CASKTTGEYEQFF,TGTGCCAGCAAGACCACGGGGGAGTATGAGCAGTTCTTC,TRBV6-1,TRBJ2-1,NA,NA
CASIYRDSDSPLHF,TGTGCCAGTATTTACCGGGACAGCGATTCACCCCTCCACTTT,TRBV19,TRBJ1-6,TRBD1,NA
CASSLGRGTNSPLHF,TGTGCCAGCAGTTTAGGAAGGGGAACGAATTCACCCCTCCACTTT,TRBV27,TRBJ1-6,NA,NA
CASSVEGSGDNEQFF,TGTGCCAGCAGCGTAGAGGGTAGCGGAGACAATGAGCAGTTCTTC,TRBV9,TRBJ2-1,NA,NA
CASSKTSGKYEQYF,TGCGCCAGCAGCAAGACTAGCGGGAAGTACGAGCAGTACTTC,TRBV4-1,TRBJ2-7,TRBD2,NA
CASSLQRTVNTEAFF,TGTGCCAGTAGTCTTCAACGGACGGTGAACACTGAAGCTTTCTTT,TRBV19,TRBJ1-1,NA,NA
CASSSSGENTGELFF,TGTGCCAGCAGTTCTAGCGGGGAGAACACCGGGGAGCTGTTTTTT,TRBV27,TRBJ2-2,TRBD2,NA
CASTGGLYNEQFF,TGTGCCAGTACAGGAGGGCTCTACAATGAGCAGTTCTTC,TRBV6-5,TRBJ2-1,NA,NA
CASSSPPDQANTDTQYF,TGTGCCAGCAGCTCCCCCCCCGACCAAGCAAACACAGATACGCAGTATTTT,TRBV7-9,TRBJ2-3,NA,NA
CASRERGSPLHF,TGTGCCAGCAGAGAACGGGGATCACCCCTCCACTTT,TRBV6-1,TRBJ1-6,NA,few
CASSPLGTGIETQYF,TGTGCCAGCAGTCCCCTGGGGACAGGGATAGAGACCCAGTACTTC,TRBV27,TRBJ2-5,TRBD1,NA
CASSYTRGGSTEAFF,TGTGCCAGCAGCTATACAAGGGGGGGCTCCACTGAAGCTTTCTTT,TRBV13,TRBJ1-1,NA,once
CASRGTSLGETQYF,TGTGCCAGCAGGGGGACTTCCTTAGGGGAGACCCAGTACTTC,TRBV6-5,TRBJ2-5,NA,NA
CASRRQGYEKLFF,TGTGCCAGCAGAAGACAGGGTTATGAAAAACTGTTTTTT,TRBV27,TRBJ1-4,TRBD1,NA
CASSGGTAYEQYF,TGTGCCAGCAGCGGCGGGACAGCTTACGAGCAGTACTTC,TRBV7-9,TRBJ2-7,NA,NA
CASSRGTSSYNEQFF,TGCGCCAGCAGCCGAGGCACGAGCTCCTACAATGAGCAGTTCTTC,TRBV4-3,TRBJ2-1,NA,once
CASSSDLRPTYEQYF,TGTGCCAGCAGTTCCGATCTACGCCCCACCTACGAGCAGTACTTC,TRBV27,TRBJ2-7,NA,once
CASSLIADAKGTDTQYF,TGCGCCAGCAGCCTTATAGCCGACGCAAAGGGCACAGATACGCAGTATTTT,TRBV4-1,TRBJ2-3,NA,NA
CASSEWGGPADEQFF,TGTGCCAGCAGTGAATGGGGGGGACCGGCAGATGAGCAGTTCTTC,TRBV6-1,TRBJ2-1,TRBD2,NA
CASSPEGSANYGYTF,TGTGCCAGCTCACCAGAGGGATCAGCTAACTATGGCTACACCTTC,TRBV18,TRBJ1-2,NA,NA
CASSAGGGYTF,TGTGCCAGCAGTGCTGGGGGTGGCTACACCTTC,TRBV25-1,TRBJ1-2,NA,NA
CASSQLTGLALNEQFF,TGCGCCAGCAGCCAACTTACCGGACTAGCTTTAAATGAGCAGTTCTTC,TRBV4-3,TRBJ2-1,TRBD2,NA
CASSPLAGEVNNEQFF,TGTGCCAGCAGCCCCCTAGCGGGAGAGGTGAACAATGAGCAGTTCTTC,TRBV14,TRBJ2-1,TRBD2,NA